These T cell receptor beta chains were read from a single sample in a study of graft-versus-host responses after intestinal transplantation. No cognate antigen is known for these TCRs. Data came from immunoSEQ multiplex PCR; TCRdb stores just in-frame clones and leaves some out. The data contain around 88,000 clones, 75% to 95% of them singletons. The input for sequencing was unstimulated CD8+ T cells sorted from spleen or lymph node cells, taken before transplant. The receptor source for this set is a human donor who was the organ donor for an intestinal transplant. Each CDR3 is given with its conserved first and last residue. The order of the fields is clone size, D gene, J gene, V gene, CDR3 DNA, CDR3 protein. D genes are given only for firm matches. Clone size is stated in some rows and not others, as once, few, many or a class when expanded.

clone_size: once; d_call: TRBD1; j_call: TRBJ2-7; v_call: TRBV27; cdr3_nt: TGTGCCAGCAGTTTTTGGACAGGCGTATCCTACGAGCAGTACTTC; cdr3_aa: CASSFWTGVSYEQYF
clone_size: NA; d_call: NA; j_call: TRBJ2-5; v_call: TRBV5-8; cdr3_nt: TGTGCCAGCAGCTTAGCTCAAGTGGGGCCCGAAGAGACCCAGTACTTC; cdr3_aa: CASSLAQVGPEETQYF
clone_size: NA; d_call: NA; j_call: TRBJ1-1; v_call: TRBV7-2; cdr3_nt: TGTGCCAGCAGCTCCGACAGGTATGGGCCGACGAACACTGAAGCTTTCTTT; cdr3_aa: CASSSDRYGPTNTEAFF
clone_size: NA; d_call: NA; j_call: TRBJ1-3; v_call: TRBV30; cdr3_nt: TGTGCCTGGAGTGTCGGACGGGGAGGCTCTGGAAACACCATATATTTT; cdr3_aa: CAWSVGRGGSGNTIYF
clone_size: NA; d_call: NA; j_call: TRBJ2-1; v_call: TRBV19; cdr3_nt: TGTGCCAGTAGTTTCGGACCTAGCTCCTACAATGAGCAGTTCTTC; cdr3_aa: CASSFGPSSYNEQFF
clone_size: NA; d_call: TRBD1; j_call: TRBJ2-7; v_call: TRBV5-5; cdr3_nt: TGTGCCAGCAGCTTGGTAGCTGGACAGGGGGCTTCCCACGAGCAGTACTTC; cdr3_aa: CASSLVAGQGASHEQYF
clone_size: NA; d_call: NA; j_call: TRBJ2-5; v_call: TRBV27; cdr3_nt: TGTGCCAGCAGTCTTTGGGGGGCCCGTGAGACCCAGTACTTC; cdr3_aa: CASSLWGARETQYF
clone_size: NA; d_call: NA; j_call: TRBJ1-1; v_call: TRBV5-1; cdr3_nt: TGCGCCAGCAGCTTGGGGGGGCCATTGAACACTGAAGCTTTCTTT; cdr3_aa: CASSLGGPLNTEAFF
clone_size: NA; d_call: TRBD2; j_call: TRBJ2-7; v_call: TRBV5-4; cdr3_nt: TGTGCCAGCAGCCCCCACCCGGGGGGGGTCAACGAGCAGTACTTC; cdr3_aa: CASSPHPGGVNEQYF
clone_size: NA; d_call: NA; j_call: TRBJ2-7; v_call: TRBV11-3; cdr3_nt: TGTGCCAGCAGCCCGATAGGGGGAGTAACTTCCTACGAGCAGTACTTC; cdr3_aa: CASSPIGGVTSYEQYF
clone_size: once; d_call: NA; j_call: TRBJ1-5; v_call: TRBV19; cdr3_nt: TGTGCCAGTAATAGGCAGTCCGATAGCAATCAGCCCCAGCATTTT; cdr3_aa: CASNRQSDSNQPQHF
clone_size: once; d_call: NA; j_call: TRBJ2-7; v_call: TRBV5-6; cdr3_nt: TGTGCCAGCAGCCCCTTTCTTTTAGGCTCCTACGAGCAGTACTTC; cdr3_aa: CASSPFLLGSYEQYF
clone_size: once; d_call: NA; j_call: TRBJ1-2; v_call: TRBV5-5; cdr3_nt: TGTGCCAGCAGCTCGGCCAAGGGGCAAGACTATGGCTACACCTTC; cdr3_aa: CASSSAKGQDYGYTF
clone_size: NA; d_call: TRBD2; j_call: TRBJ2-7; v_call: TRBV11-2; cdr3_nt: TGTGCCAGCAGCCAAGCGGGGGGCCCCGAGCAGTACTTC; cdr3_aa: CASSQAGGPEQYF
clone_size: NA; d_call: NA; j_call: TRBJ2-2; v_call: TRBV27; cdr3_nt: TGTGCCAGCAGTTTCACCGGGGAGCTGTTTTTT; cdr3_aa: CASSFTGELFF
clone_size: NA; d_call: TRBD1; j_call: TRBJ2-3; v_call: TRBV4-1; cdr3_nt: TGCGCCAGCAACCGAGGACAGGGCAGCACAGATACGCAGTATTTT; cdr3_aa: CASNRGQGSTDTQYF
clone_size: few; d_call: NA; j_call: TRBJ2-7; v_call: TRBV21-1; cdr3_nt: TGTGCCAGCAGCAGGAAGGGCTCCTACGAGCAGTACTTC; cdr3_aa: CASSRKGSYEQYF
clone_size: once; d_call: NA; j_call: TRBJ2-7; v_call: TRBV13; cdr3_nt: TGTGCCAGCAGCACCCGGGGCACCCACGAGCAGTACTTC; cdr3_aa: CASSTRGTHEQYF
clone_size: NA; d_call: NA; j_call: TRBJ2-1; v_call: TRBV4-1; cdr3_nt: TGCGCCAGCAGCCCGAGGGAGATCTCCTACAATGAGCAGTTCTTC; cdr3_aa: CASSPREISYNEQFF
clone_size: few; d_call: NA; j_call: TRBJ2-1; v_call: TRBV2; cdr3_nt: TGTGCCAGCACCCGGGGAAGTCAAACCTACAATGAGCAGTTCTTC; cdr3_aa: CASTRGSQTYNEQFF
clone_size: NA; d_call: NA; j_call: TRBJ1-5; v_call: TRBV27; cdr3_nt: TGTGCCAGCAGCCACAGGGTGCATCAGCCCCAGCATTTT; cdr3_aa: CASSHRVHQPQHF
clone_size: NA; d_call: NA; j_call: TRBJ2-7; v_call: TRBV21-1; cdr3_nt: TGTGCCAGCAGTTCCGTACGAGACAGTTCCTACGAGCAGTACTTC; cdr3_aa: CASSSVRDSSYEQYF
clone_size: NA; d_call: NA; j_call: TRBJ2-7; v_call: TRBV4-1; cdr3_nt: TGCGCCAGCAGCCAAGTAGGGGGAGCGGGCTACGAGCAGTACTTC; cdr3_aa: CASSQVGGAGYEQYF
clone_size: NA; d_call: TRBD2; j_call: TRBJ2-7; v_call: TRBV5-8; cdr3_nt: TGTGCCAGCAGCTTGTCGCCTGCGGGGGGCGCGTTCTACGAGCAGTACTTC; cdr3_aa: CASSLSPAGGAFYEQYF
clone_size: few; d_call: TRBD1; j_call: TRBJ1-3; v_call: TRBV12-5; cdr3_nt: TGTGCTAGTGGTTTGGTAAGAGGGGGCGGAAACACCATATATTTT; cdr3_aa: CASGLVRGGGNTIYF
clone_size: NA; d_call: TRBD1; j_call: TRBJ1-5; v_call: TRBV6-6; cdr3_nt: TGTGCCAGCAGTTTGGGACAGGTCAATCAGCCCCAGCATTTT; cdr3_aa: CASSLGQVNQPQHF
clone_size: NA; d_call: NA; j_call: TRBJ2-7; v_call: TRBV7-9; cdr3_nt: TGTGCCAGCAGCCCCCCTGGGGGCAGGTACGAGCAGTACTTC; cdr3_aa: CASSPPGGRYEQYF
clone_size: NA; d_call: NA; j_call: TRBJ1-2; v_call: TRBV30; cdr3_nt: TGTGCCTGGAGTGTATCGCTGGACTATGGCTACACCTTC; cdr3_aa: CAWSVSLDYGYTF
clone_size: once; d_call: NA; j_call: TRBJ1-3; v_call: TRBV20-1; cdr3_nt: TGCAGTGCCCCGTCCGGAAACACCATATATTTT; cdr3_aa: CSAPSGNTIYF
clone_size: NA; d_call: TRBD1; j_call: TRBJ1-1; v_call: TRBV19; cdr3_nt: TGTGCCAGTAGTCTGACAGGGGGTAGGAACACTGAAGCTTTCTTT; cdr3_aa: CASSLTGGRNTEAFF
clone_size: NA; d_call: TRBD1; j_call: TRBJ1-2; v_call: TRBV5-7; cdr3_nt: TGTGCCAGCAGCTCGGAAATGGACAGGCCGAACTATGGCTACACCTTC; cdr3_aa: CASSSEMDRPNYGYTF
clone_size: NA; d_call: NA; j_call: TRBJ2-1; v_call: TRBV7-9; cdr3_nt: TGTGCCAGCAGCACGGGACACCCCAATGAGCAGTTCTTC; cdr3_aa: CASSTGHPNEQFF
clone_size: NA; d_call: NA; j_call: TRBJ2-1; v_call: TRBV6-6; cdr3_nt: TGTGCCAGCAGTTATGGGCCGTACAATGAGCAGTTCTTC; cdr3_aa: CASSYGPYNEQFF
clone_size: NA; d_call: NA; j_call: TRBJ2-1; v_call: TRBV2; cdr3_nt: TGTGCCAGCACCACCCCCGACAGATCCTACAATGAGCAGTTCTTC; cdr3_aa: CASTTPDRSYNEQFF
clone_size: NA; d_call: TRBD2; j_call: TRBJ2-1; v_call: TRBV7-3; cdr3_nt: TGTGCCAGCAGCTTAAATATTGCTAGCGGGGGGCTATACAATGAGCAGTTCTTC; cdr3_aa: CASSLNIASGGLYNEQFF
clone_size: NA; d_call: NA; j_call: TRBJ2-7; v_call: TRBV27; cdr3_nt: TGTGCCAGCAGTTACCAGGGTTCCTACGAGCAGTACTTC; cdr3_aa: CASSYQGSYEQYF
clone_size: once; d_call: NA; j_call: TRBJ2-7; v_call: TRBV6-5; cdr3_nt: TGTGCCAGCAGTGTCGGTCCGGTGGTCGAGCAGTACTTC; cdr3_aa: CASSVGPVVEQYF
clone_size: NA; d_call: NA; j_call: TRBJ2-1; v_call: TRBV11-2; cdr3_nt: TGTGCCAGCAGCTTAGTTGGGGGGGCCAATGAGCAGTTCTTC; cdr3_aa: CASSLVGGANEQFF
clone_size: NA; d_call: NA; j_call: TRBJ2-3; v_call: TRBV5-6; cdr3_nt: TGTGCCAGCAGCCAGGGGGTGGGAGGGAGCACAGATACGCAGTATTTT; cdr3_aa: CASSQGVGGSTDTQYF
clone_size: NA; d_call: NA; j_call: TRBJ2-1; v_call: TRBV29-1; cdr3_nt: TGCAGCGTTATACAGGGTAGGAAGCACAATGAGCAGTTCTTC; cdr3_aa: CSVIQGRKHNEQFF
clone_size: NA; d_call: NA; j_call: TRBJ1-3; v_call: TRBV2; cdr3_nt: TGTGCCACTTCGGAGGGGGGGGAAGACCCTGGAAACACCATATATTTT; cdr3_aa: CATSEGGEDPGNTIYF
clone_size: NA; d_call: NA; j_call: TRBJ1-2; v_call: TRBV4-1; cdr3_nt: TGCGCCAGCAGCCAAGGTTGGGTCGCTCGGTACACCTTC; cdr3_aa: CASSQGWVARYTF
clone_size: NA; d_call: NA; j_call: TRBJ2-3; v_call: TRBV5-4; cdr3_nt: TGTGCCAGCAGCGACCAAGCAGATACGCAGTATTTT; cdr3_aa: CASSDQADTQYF
clone_size: NA; d_call: TRBD2; j_call: TRBJ2-1; v_call: TRBV9; cdr3_nt: TGTGCCAGCAGCGGGGGACTAGCAGGAAACAATGAGCAGTTCTTC; cdr3_aa: CASSGGLAGNNEQFF
clone_size: NA; d_call: NA; j_call: TRBJ2-1; v_call: TRBV4-1; cdr3_nt: TGCGCCAGCAGCAGCCTTTTCTACAATGAGCAGTTCTTC; cdr3_aa: CASSSLFYNEQFF
clone_size: few; d_call: NA; j_call: TRBJ2-2; v_call: TRBV4-1; cdr3_nt: TGCGCCAGCAGCCTAGGTAGGGTCACCGGGGAGCTGTTTTTT; cdr3_aa: CASSLGRVTGELFF
clone_size: NA; d_call: TRBD1; j_call: TRBJ2-3; v_call: TRBV15; cdr3_nt: TGTGCCACCAGCGGGGACAGGGGGCCAGATACGCAGTATTTT; cdr3_aa: CATSGDRGPDTQYF
clone_size: NA; d_call: NA; j_call: TRBJ1-3; v_call: TRBV25-1; cdr3_nt: TGTGCCAGCAGTGAATTCACCGCAATCTCTGGAAACACCATATATTTT; cdr3_aa: CASSEFTAISGNTIYF
clone_size: once; d_call: NA; j_call: TRBJ1-6; v_call: TRBV14; cdr3_nt: TGTGCCAGCAGCCAAGGCTACCCCAGCAGGGTGAATTCACCCCTCCACTTT; cdr3_aa: CASSQGYPSRVNSPLHF
clone_size: NA; d_call: NA; j_call: TRBJ2-7; v_call: TRBV29-1; cdr3_nt: TGCAGCGTTGAAAGGGACAAGGGGATGTACTTC; cdr3_aa: CSVERDKGMYF
clone_size: NA; d_call: NA; j_call: TRBJ2-7; v_call: TRBV19; cdr3_nt: TGTGCCAGTAGTATAGAAGGGGTGGGGCCCTACGAGCAGTACTTC; cdr3_aa: CASSIEGVGPYEQYF
clone_size: NA; d_call: NA; j_call: TRBJ2-1; v_call: TRBV4-1; cdr3_nt: TGCGCCAGCAGCCAAGTGGGACGCCAAGAGCAGTTCTTC; cdr3_aa: CASSQVGRQEQFF
clone_size: NA; d_call: TRBD2; j_call: TRBJ2-3; v_call: TRBV10-2; cdr3_nt: TGCGCCAGCAGGGACGGGACTAGCGTTCCAGATACGCAGTATTTT; cdr3_aa: CASRDGTSVPDTQYF
clone_size: NA; d_call: NA; j_call: TRBJ1-1; v_call: TRBV6-1; cdr3_nt: TGTGCCAGCAGTGAAGCTTTCTTT; cdr3_aa: CASSEAFF
clone_size: NA; d_call: TRBD1; j_call: TRBJ2-7; v_call: TRBV19; cdr3_nt: TGTGCCAGTAGTATGGGGCAGGGGGTTCCCTACGAGCAGTACTTC; cdr3_aa: CASSMGQGVPYEQYF
clone_size: once; d_call: NA; j_call: TRBJ2-7; v_call: TRBV7-9; cdr3_nt: TGTGCCAGCACCCGTGGGGGTACAAGCTACGAGCAGTACTTC; cdr3_aa: CASTRGGTSYEQYF
clone_size: once; d_call: NA; j_call: TRBJ2-7; v_call: TRBV6-1; cdr3_nt: TGTGCCAGCAGGTACTACGAGCAGTACTTC; cdr3_aa: CASRYYEQYF
clone_size: NA; d_call: NA; j_call: TRBJ1-1; v_call: TRBV4-2; cdr3_nt: TGTGCCAGCAGCGACCAGCAGGGCCTGAACACTGAAGCTTTCTTT; cdr3_aa: CASSDQQGLNTEAFF
clone_size: once; d_call: NA; j_call: TRBJ2-7; v_call: TRBV4-1; cdr3_nt: TGCGCCAGCAGTCACCGTGCAATGGGAGACGAGCAGTACTTC; cdr3_aa: CASSHRAMGDEQYF
clone_size: once; d_call: NA; j_call: TRBJ1-5; v_call: TRBV28; cdr3_nt: TGTGCCAGCAGTTTGGAGACGAGTGGCAGCAATCAGCCCCAGCATTTT; cdr3_aa: CASSLETSGSNQPQHF